What follows are 23 T cell receptor beta chains derived from one specimen sequenced in a study of tumor-infiltrating T cells and Merkel cell polyomavirus (dated by TCRdb to 2016 to 2017). Context from the whole study: In Merkel cell carcinoma patients, the study examined CD8+ T cells specific for the Merkel cell polyomavirus KLL epitope.

All patients' tumors stained robustly positive for Merkel cell polyomavirus Large T antigen by immunohistochemistry. To prepare the library, the immunoSEQ multiplex PCR assay was applied. TCRdb stores this immuneACCESS table with in-frame sequences only. Part of the clones is absent; in the studies checked, under half of the shortfall reflects unresolved V genes, and no reason is known for the rest. Here the sample has 20,000 to 30,000 clones; 70% to 90% occur a single time. Of the sample, 2.5% to 3.5% is held by the ten largest clones. The sample was lymph node tissue. These receptors were collected from a man in his fifties or sixties with Merkel cell carcinoma.

This clone appeared a single time. The chain links TRBV9 to TRBJ1-2; TRBD1 aligns across 9 bases. After removal of 1 base from V and 1 base from J, the junction contained 2 bases not matched to a gene. The CDR3 is 15 residues long. Germline V gives CDR1 SGDLS, CDR2 YYNGEE. The CDR3 sequence is CASSVKTGGNYGYTF. CDR3 nucleotides: TGTGCCAGCAGCGTAAAGACAGGGGGTAACTATGGCTACACCTTC. The entire variable domain, with the rest obtained from reference TRBV9 and TRBJ1-2, is as follows: DSGVTQTPKHLITATGQRVTLRCSPRSGDLSVYWYQQSLDQGLQFLIQYYNGEERAKGNILERFSAQQFPDLHSELNLSSLELGDSALYFCASSVKTGGNYGYTFGSGTRLTVV.

The rearrangement joins TRBV19 to TRBJ2-7; 9 positions agree with TRBD1. Germline V gene lookup returns CDR1 LNHDA and CDR2 SQIVND (reference sequence). The V segment lost 5 bases and the J segment 0 bases; nucleotides outside the gene matches: 11. This CDR3 comprises 17 residues. The CDR3: CASSEPRTGESSYEQYF. CDR3 nucleotide sequence: TGTGCCAGTAGTGAACCCCGGACAGGGGAGAGCTCCTACGAGCAGTACTTC.

In this sample, this clone turned up a few times. The rearrangement uses TRBV29-1 and TRBJ2-7; 10 bases align to TRBD1. The CDR3 totals 15 residues. V lost 2 bases and J lost 3; bases outside the gene matches: 7. Germline V gene lookup returns CDR1 SQVTM and CDR2 ANQGSEA. CDR3 protein: CSVERPGQGFYEQYF. The CDR3, as DNA: TGCAGCGTTGAACGACCGGGACAGGGGTTCTACGAGCAGTACTTC.

This clone appeared a single time. The V gene is TRBV7-9, the J gene TRBJ1-1, with 8 bases identical to TRBD1. The V segment lost 5 bases and the J segment 1 base; nucleotides outside the gene matches: 3. The CDR3 runs 14 residues. Germline CDR1 reads SEHNR; CDR2 reads FQNEAQ (reference sequence). CDR3 in DNA: TGTGCCAGCAGCCCGACAGGGGAGAACACTGAAGCTTTCTTT. This codes for CASSPTGENTEAFF.

V and J are TRBV10-3 and TRBJ2-7; D uncertain. The CDR3 consists of 14 residues. Germline V gives CDR1 ENHRY, CDR2 SYGVKD. V was cut by 6 bases and J by 5 bases, with 17 bases left in between. CDR3 coding DNA: TGTGCCATCAGACGAGACTCGCCTCGGGACGAGCAGTACTTC. Amino acid sequence: CAIRRDSPRDEQYF.

About this clone itself: At one boundary the junction diverges from the germline segment, which might be a read error. The J gene is TRBJ2-7, the V gene TRBV6-6; D remains unclear. The CDR3 length is 13 residues. Germline V gene data show CDR1 as MNHNY and CDR2 as SVGAGI (reference sequence). The CDR3 loop is CAGRGAASYEQYF. The DNA of the CDR3 is TGTGCCGGCAGAGGTGCGGCTTCCTACGAGCAGTACTTC.

V and J are TRBV7-9 and TRBJ2-7; 12 bases match TRBD1. Germline lookup yields CDR1 SEHNR and CDR2 FQNEAQ (reference sequence). This CDR3 has 15 residues. The ends lost 4 bases at V and 6 bases at J; junction bases unmatched: 7. CDR3 coding DNA: TGTGCCAGCAGCTCTTGGGGACAGGGGGCCCTCGAGCAGTACTTC. This gives the protein CASSSWGQGALEQYF.

This sequence joins TRBV20-1 and TRBJ2-5; no clear D. The CDR3 totals 11 residues. Trimming shortened V by 7 bases and J by 4 bases, and 10 bases separated the two germline ends. Germline loops: CDR1 DFQATT, CDR2 SNEGSKA (reference sequence). CDR3 residues: CSGRKGETQYF. CDR3 nucleotides: TGCAGTGGGCGGAAAGGAGAGACCCAGTACTTC.

The rearrangement uses TRBV30 and TRBJ2-3; 8 nucleotides agree with TRBD2. The CDR3 length is 17 residues. Germline V gene sequence: CDR1 GTSNPN, CDR2 SVGIG (reference sequence). Trimming took 3 bases from V and 0 from J; bases not matched to a gene: 11. CDR3 in amino acids: CAWRGLADASSTDTQYF. In DNA form, the CDR3 reads TGTGCCTGGAGAGGACTAGCAGACGCATCCAGCACAGATACGCAGTATTTT.

The rearrangement joins TRBV27 to TRBJ2-2; 13 bases are shared with TRBD2. The junction had 4 bases not matched to a gene; V was cut back by 6 bases and J by 0 bases. Germline V gives CDR1 MNHEY, CDR2 SMNVEV (reference sequence). The CDR3 sequence is 17 residues long. CDR3 region: CASSPTSGGTNTGELFF. The CDR3, as DNA: TGTGCCAGCAGCCCGACTAGCGGGGGGACGAACACCGGGGAGCTGTTTTTT.

This rearrangement joins TRBV2 to TRBJ2-3; 7 nucleotides align to TRBD2. V gave up 2 bases and J gave up 14 bases; unmatched junction bases: 4. The CDR3 consists of 11 residues. The germline V gene has CDR1 SNHLY and CDR2 FYNNEI. CDR3 sequence reads: CASSETGGRYF. CDR3 nucleotides: TGTGCCAGCAGTGAAACGGGGGGAAGGTATTTT.

This chain joins TRBV27 and TRBJ2-1; D perhaps matches TRBD2 (5 bases). Between the trimmed V and J ends, which lost 5 bases and 5 bases, there was a span of 16 bases. CDR1 is MNHEY, CDR2 SMNVEV, per germline (reference sequence). The CDR3 has 15 residues. This chain's CDR3 is CASSLRADGHNEQFF. As DNA, the CDR3 is TGTGCCAGCAGTCTTAGAGCGGACGGACACAATGAGCAGTTCTTC.

The chain links TRBV19 to TRBJ2-1; 9 bases fit TRBD2. The CDR3 loop spans 12 amino acids. V gave up 10 bases and J gave up 10 bases; unmatched junction bases: 8. Germline values: CDR1 LNHDA, CDR2 SQIVND (reference sequence). CDR3 nucleotide sequence: TGTGCCACTGGTAGCGGGAGTGACGAGCAGTTCTTC. Its translation is CATGSGSDEQFF.

The chain recombines TRBV4-3 with TRBJ2-3; perhaps TRBD2 as D (6 bases). Germline V gene lookup returns CDR1 LGHNA and CDR2 YSLEER. V dropped 0 bases and J dropped 3 bases, with 19 bases sitting between them. The CDR3 length is 18 residues. The CDR3 here is CASSQENPGGAGTDTQYF. The CDR3 DNA reads TGCGCCAGCAGCCAAGAGAACCCGGGCGGGGCCGGGACAGATACGCAGTATTTT.

V is TRBV27 and J is TRBJ2-7, with D maybe TRBD1 (6 bases). V shed 5 bases and J shed 0 bases, with 20 bases lying between them. CDR1 is MNHEY and CDR2 is SMNVEV in the germline V gene (reference sequence). This CDR3 region has 17 residues. The CDR3 spells CASSPLGQGRPSYEQYF. The CDR3 nucleotides read TGTGCCAGCAGTCCGTTAGGGCAGGGGCGACCCTCCTACGAGCAGTACTTC.

The V gene is TRBV19, the J gene TRBJ2-2; TRBD2 matches 12 bases. Per the germline V gene, CDR1 is LNHDA and CDR2 is SQIVND (reference sequence). The CDR3 is 18 amino acids. The J segment lost 5 bases and the V segment lost 5 bases, leaving 12 bases of the junction unmatched. CDR3 in amino acids: CASSSGASGGAKTGELFF. The DNA for the CDR3 is TGTGCCAGTAGTTCGGGAGCTAGCGGGGGGGCAAAAACCGGGGAGCTGTTTTTT.

The rearrangement links TRBV7-2 to TRBJ1-1; the match to TRBD1 covers 8 bases. The CDR3 contains 14 residues. Per germline, CDR1 SGHTA and CDR2 FQGNSA. The junction had 5 bases not matched to a gene; V was cut back by 2 bases and J by 6 bases. In DNA form, the CDR3 reads TGTGCCAGCAGCTTAAGCACAGGGGGATCTGAAGCTTTCTTT. It specifies CASSLSTGGSEAFF. The full variable domain, in which reference TRBV7-2 and TRBJ1-1 provide the parts outside the CDR3, is GAGVSQSPSNKVTEKGKDVELRCDPISGHTALYWYRQSLGQGLEFLIYFQGNSAPDKSGLPSDRFSAERTGGSVSTLTIQRTQQEDSAVYLCASSLSTGGSEAFFGQGTRLTVV.

This clone has a single count. CDR3 amino acids: CASSSGQPYGYTF. CDR3 DNA sequence: TGCGCCAGCAGCTCGGGACAACCTTATGGCTACACCTTC. V usage is TRBV5-1 and J usage is TRBJ1-2; D is perhaps TRBD1 (6 bases). The CDR3 is 13 amino acids. Germline CDR1 reads SGHRS; CDR2 reads YFSETQ. Trimming stripped 3 bases from V and 5 bases from J, with 11 bases between.

V and J are TRBV6-1 and TRBJ1-4; the match to TRBD1 covers 9 bases. Unmatched junction bases numbered 5, after V lost 2 bases and J lost 7 bases. This CDR3 is 15 amino acids long. Germline V gene data show CDR1 as MNHNS and CDR2 as SASEGT. CDR3 region: CASSELTGGFEKLFF. CDR3 DNA sequence: TGTGCCAGCAGTGAATTGACAGGGGGTTTTGAAAAACTGTTTTTT.

The rearrangement uses TRBV7-3 and TRBJ1-1; D uncertain. The CDR3 consists of 13 residues. Per germline, CDR1 SGHTA and CDR2 FQGTGA. Between the trimmed V and J ends, which lost 5 bases and 2 bases, there was a span of 9 bases. This chain's CDR3 is CASSQQRNTEAFF. The CDR3 region has the DNA TGTGCCAGCAGCCAACAGAGAAACACTGAAGCTTTCTTT.

The rearrangement uses TRBV6-5 and TRBJ1-6; 7 nucleotides line up with TRBD1. This CDR3 is 12 amino acids long. Per germline, CDR1 MNHEY and CDR2 SVGAGI. V lost 6 bases, J lost 14 bases, and 7 bases stayed unmatched. The CDR3 nucleotides are TGTGCCAGCAGGGAGACCAGGGGGTCCCTCCACTTT. It specifies CASRETRGSLHF.

The V gene is TRBV6-5, the J gene TRBJ1-6, with D possibly being TRBD1 (6 bases). Germline CDR1 MNHEY, CDR2 SVGAGI. The CDR3 has 13 residues. The V end was cut by 5 bases, the J end by 10 bases, with 12 bases between. The CDR3 here is CASSHNRESPLHF. CDR3 DNA sequence: TGTGCCAGCAGTCACAACAGGGAATCACCCCTCCACTTT.

The rearrangement joins TRBV5-1 to TRBJ1-1; TRBD1 aligns across 10 bases. The CDR3 runs to 17 residues. Germline CDR1 and CDR2: SGHRS and YFSETQ. Trimming at V came to 4 bases and at J to 0 bases, leaving 9 bases not matched to a gene. CDR3 residues: CASSAGTGAPMNTEAFF. The DNA for the CDR3 is TGCGCCAGCAGCGCCGGGACAGGGGCTCCCATGAACACTGAAGCTTTCTTT.